Detailed here is one T cell receptor (beta chain). Its target is not known. Primers for the PCR totalled 60 Vbeta and 13 Jbeta. Measured with immunoSEQ multiplex PCR; TCRdb has only the in-frame clones, and not every one. The sample lists around 120,000 clones; 79% were seen once. V shed 7 bases and J shed 2 bases, with 13 bases lying between them. The germline V gene encodes CDR1 LNHDA and CDR2 SQIVND (reference sequence). The CDR3 loop spans 14 amino acids. The data are from a study of cytomegalovirus exposure and HLA in healthy donors. Across the study: A previous analysis identified 95 million to 130 million unique TCR beta sequences derived from 180 million or so T cells. When fewer than 500 donors were genotyped, more than 70% of them were found to fall in the Caucasian-associated ancestry cluster. Study results and caveats: Among TCR beta chains, those listed as cytomegalovirus-associated numbered around 160. Association of 17,000 or so TCR beta sequences with HLA alleles was found at 0.05 false discovery rate in a later analysis.

The gene calls are TRBV19 and TRBJ2-3; no reliable D call. The source of this sequence is a man between 18 and 29 years old in good health and CMV-seronegative. Sequences were obtained from PBMCs. CDR3 nucleotide sequence: TGTGCCAGTAACCCCGCAGTATCCACAGATACGCAGTATTTT. It codes for CASNPAVSTDTQYF. The full variable domain, with the rest looked up from reference TRBV19 and TRBJ2-3, is DGGITQSPKYLFRKEGQNVTLSCEQNLNHDAMYWYRQDPGQGLRLIYYSQIVNDFQKGDIAEGYSVSREKKESFPLTVTSAQKNPTAFYLCASNPAVSTDTQYFGPGTRLTVL.